The entry that follows covers one T cell receptor (beta chain) sequence. Its cognate antigen has yet to be identified. Per-nucleotide qualities are absent, and no much larger clonotype sits a single base away. The data belong to a study of blood T cell repertoires in COVID-19 (TCRdb year 2020). For the study in its entirety: Samples covering the acute and convalescent phases of COVID-19 were provided by collaborators in the United States, Italy and Spain. A de-identified subject ID, COVID-19 status, age in years and sex were almost always included in the sample metadata. The prospective study material was composed of cDNA or gDNA derived from T cells, B-cell-depleted T cells, or PBMCs. A freely available public database, intended as a resource for researchers studying the immune response to SARS-CoV-2, is where the repertoires were released. Deeply sampled blood TCRbeta repertoires from subjects exposed to, actively infected with, or recovered from COVID-19 were included in the dataset. Samples were obtained from the ongoing ImmuneRACE study (first 160 participants) and from 1,000 to 1,500 subjects provided by 6 global collaborators. Where available, HLA class I and class II types were obtained from metadata supplied by the sample provider rather than from assay-based typing. Summary of the overall study and its limitations: The amount of clinical and demographic metadata varied by source and participant and was provided uncurated.

Another Seattle source contributed samples from volunteer blood donors who had recovered from COVID-19. Whole blood was collected in K2EDTA tubes by collaborating institutions according to the institutions' own protocols. For TCRbeta analysis, collaborators shipped samples as frozen whole blood, isolated PBMCs, or DNA extracted from either of those sample types. TCRbeta CDR3 regions were amplified from genomic DNA using the immunoSEQ Assay, a bias-controlled multiplex PCR. As for the original processing: Nucleated cell counts per sample were estimated from amplification of reference gene primers within the assay. To quantify the absolute abundance of each unique TCRbeta CDR3 rearrangement, sequence reads were collapsed and filtered. For each sample, productive Simpson clonality was calculated as the square root of Simpson's diversity index across productive rearrangements. TCRdb took over this immuneACCESS table, retaining in-frame rearrangements with V and J assigned. Such tables are incomplete; in checked studies, under half of the missing clones stem from an unresolved V gene, and the remainder is unexplained. The V and J calls and the clone size are those of that table, but D and trimming were determined from the DNA. In this sample the table shows 200,000 to 300,000 clones, roughly 90% of which occur a single time. The ten largest make up 4% of the sample.

For CDR1 and CDR2, the germline V gene (reference sequence) lists LGHDT and YNNKEL. V is cut by 4 bases and J by 0 bases, and the space between the germline ends is 16 bases. Inclusive of the bounding cysteine and phenylalanine, the CDR3 is 16 residues long. Only the CDR3 DNA is retained, 48 bases long and in frame from the first base. The sequence was collected from a man between 60 and 75 years old who had recovered from COVID-19. The chain is made from TRBV3-1 (or the pseudogene TRBV3-2) and TRBJ2-7; the D gene is possibly TRBD2, with 5 bases matching. The source material was peripheral blood. The CDR3 protein sequence reads: CASSPQRAKSSYEQYF. In nucleotides, the sequence is TGTGCCAGCAGCCCTCAGAGGGCAAAAAGCTCCTACGAGCAGTACTTC.